Below, one TCR beta chain is given with its context. The V end was cut by 0 bases, the J end by 1 base, with 7 bases between. Per germline, CDR1 SGDLS and CDR2 YYNGEE. The CDR3 has 14 amino acids. The data originate from a study of control samples from healthy donors and cancer patients. Generated by immunoSEQ multiplex PCR, the TCRdb table keeps only in-frame clones and is missing some. Found here are 140,000 or so clones, about 90% of them singletons; the top ten hold approximately 2.9%. This chain connects TRBV9 to TRBJ1-1; D ambiguous. The origin of this receptor is a man younger than 45 in good health. The sample comprised blood. CDR3 sequence: CASSVEVANTEAFF. In DNA, the CDR3 is TGTGCCAGCAGCGTAGAGGTGGCGAACACTGAAGCTTTCTTT.